Following are 2 T cell receptor beta chains from one sample sequenced in a study of vaccination and CD4 T cells after COVID-19. The treatment: approximately 10-day PBMC culture with coronavirus spike peptide pools or control peptides (ViraFEST assay). Sequencing of the DNA from cultured CD4+ T cells was carried out with the Oncomine TCR Beta short-read assay. TCRdb re-analysed the PCR reads in MiXCR, keeping a single row per CDR3 protein. There are approximately 10,000 distinct CDR3 sequences in the sample; roughly half occur only once, and 30% to 45% lies in the top ten. These receptors have no identified antigens. Sequences were obtained from CD4+ T cells from blood, cultured in vitro. The receptor source for this set is a human donor who had recovered from COVID-19.

V usage is TRBV5-1 and J usage is TRBJ2-2, with D uncertain. This CDR3 spans 15 amino acids. CDR1 and CDR2 (germline): SGHRS, YFSETQ. Trimming shortened V by 0 bases and J by 7 bases, and 13 bases separated the two germline ends. In DNA form, the CDR3 reads TGCGCCAGCAGCTTGGGAAGGGTCGGTGACGGGGAGCTGTTTTTT. Its translation: CASSLGRVGDGELFF.

This clonotype was seen once. V is TRBV7-2 and J is TRBJ2-7, with a weak D call TRBD2 (5 bases). In germline, CDR1 is SGHTA, CDR2 FQGNSA. The CDR3 is 15 residues long. Trimming pared 5 bases from V and 5 bases from J, leaving 19 bases between. The CDR3 protein is CASSPFPRGRDEQYF. The CDR3 region has the DNA TGTGCCAGCAGCCCCTTCCCGCGAGGGCGCGACGAGCAGTACTTC. The full variable domain, its missing parts supplied by reference TRBV7-2 and TRBJ2-7, is GAGVSQSPSNKVTEKGKDVELRCDPISGHTALYWYRQSLGQGLEFLIYFQGNSAPDKSGLPSDRFSAERTGGSVSTLTIQRTQQEDSAVYLCASSPFPRGRDEQYFGPGTRLTVT.